Listed below are T cell receptor beta chains from one sample, sequenced in a study of blood T cell repertoires in COVID-19. TCRdb's copy holds only in-frame clones and misses some; the assay was immunoSEQ multiplex PCR. This table holds 260,000 or so clones, about four fifths found once. Sequencing used peripheral blood. The receptors were sampled from a woman in her 70s with acute or convalescent COVID-19. Both conserved end residues are trimmed from each CDR3. The order of the fields is V gene, J gene, CDR3 protein.

TRBV9,TRBJ1-1,ASSVGTVGGTEAF
TRBV6-5,TRBJ2-5,ASSSSGLGRETQY
TRBV30,TRBJ2-1,AWSALAGGLQF
TRBV18,TRBJ1-6,ASRPGTDYSPLH
TRBV3-1/TRBV3-2,TRBJ2-1,ASSPATGLAGEGEQF
TRBV7-2,TRBJ1-5,ASSLVQNQPQH
TRBV3-1/TRBV3-2,TRBJ2-5,ASGLAGGIETQY
TRBV4-1,TRBJ1-5,ASSQAGNSNQPQH
TRBV4-1,TRBJ2-1,ASSQVTSGEWGNEQF
TRBV6-5,TRBJ1-2,ASIDRGQGRYGYT
TRBV7-2,TRBJ1-4,ASSLAAGSNEKLF
TRBV6-5,TRBJ1-1,ASSYFGQVEAF
TRBV18,TRBJ1-4,ASSQTGTTTGEKLF
TRBV5-1,TRBJ2-3,ASSLLVSTDTQY
TRBV4-3,TRBJ1-2,ASSPFLTGNSGYT
TRBV29-1,TRBJ1-2,SVLDRVWDGYT
TRBV29-1,TRBJ1-1,SVDMGHRNTEAF
TRBV6-5,TRBJ1-1,ASSPGQTEAF
TRBV4-2,TRBJ1-1,ASSLGQVITMNTEAF
TRBV25-1,TRBJ1-2,ASSEIQQGDYGYT
TRBV7-9,TRBJ2-7,ASSLSGGIYEQY
TRBV11-3,TRBJ2-7,ASSLDSGASREQY
TRBV5-1,TRBJ1-4,ASSSFPTGPNEKLF
TRBV7-8,TRBJ1-4,ASSPPYREGEKLF
TRBV7-9,TRBJ1-1,ASSLRQVNTEAF
TRBV9,TRBJ1-6,ASTRESYNSPLH
TRBV2,TRBJ2-7,ASSHPLKTIYEQY
TRBV3-1/TRBV3-2,TRBJ1-1,ASSQVQGYTEAF
TRBV10-3,TRBJ2-7,AISESTGGYEQY
TRBV3-1/TRBV3-2,TRBJ2-7,ASSQDWRGYEQY
TRBV10-2,TRBJ2-7,ASSGPGQGFPYEQY
TRBV5-1,TRBJ1-5,ASSLGQANQPQH
TRBV29-1,TRBJ1-4,SVGRSGDEKLF
TRBV6-6,TRBJ1-2,ASNPGANYGYT
TRBV5-4,TRBJ2-7,ASKAGERGISGEQY
TRBV9,TRBJ2-2,ASSVGQGNTGELF
TRBV28,TRBJ2-3,ASSFSASGGATDTQY
TRBV3-1/TRBV3-2,TRBJ1-1,ASSPLPGNTEAF
TRBV11-2,TRBJ2-5,ASSLRPTGVQETQY
TRBV2,TRBJ2-3,ASSTQGSADTQY
TRBV3-1/TRBV3-2,TRBJ1-2,ASSQGGRDGYT
TRBV13,TRBJ1-1,ASSLSVSPEAF